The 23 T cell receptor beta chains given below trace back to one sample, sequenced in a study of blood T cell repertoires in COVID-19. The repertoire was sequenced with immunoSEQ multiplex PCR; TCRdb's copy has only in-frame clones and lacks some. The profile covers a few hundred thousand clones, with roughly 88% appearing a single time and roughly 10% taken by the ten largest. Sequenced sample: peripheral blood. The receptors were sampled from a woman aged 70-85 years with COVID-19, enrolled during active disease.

CDR3: CASSSQARNYEQYF. The CDR3 region has the DNA TGTGCCAGCAGCTCGCAGGCAAGAAACTACGAGCAGTACTTC. V usage is TRBV11-3 and J usage is TRBJ2-7; D gene unclear. V lost 4 bases and J 3 bases, leaving 13 bases between the germline ends. The CDR3 sequence is 14 residues long. The V gene's germline CDR1 is SGHNT and CDR2 YENEEA.

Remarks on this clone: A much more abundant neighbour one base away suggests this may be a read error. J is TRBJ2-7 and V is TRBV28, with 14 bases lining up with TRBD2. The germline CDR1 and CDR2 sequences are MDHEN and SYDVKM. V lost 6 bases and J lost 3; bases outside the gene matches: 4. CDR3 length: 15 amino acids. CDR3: CASRGGLAGVYEQYF. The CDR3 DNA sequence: TGTGCCAGCAGGGGGGGACTAGCGGGAGTCTACGAGCAGTACTTC.

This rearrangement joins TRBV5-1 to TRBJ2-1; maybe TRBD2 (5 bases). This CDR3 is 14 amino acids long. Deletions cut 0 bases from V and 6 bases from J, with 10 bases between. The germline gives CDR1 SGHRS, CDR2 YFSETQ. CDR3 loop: CASSLAGSRNEQFF. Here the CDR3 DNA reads TGCGCCAGCAGCTTGGCGGGGAGTCGCAATGAGCAGTTCTTC.

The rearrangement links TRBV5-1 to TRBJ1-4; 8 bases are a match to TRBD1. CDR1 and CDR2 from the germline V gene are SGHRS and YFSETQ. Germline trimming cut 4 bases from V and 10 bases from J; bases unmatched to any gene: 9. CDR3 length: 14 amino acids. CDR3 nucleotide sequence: TGCGCCAGCAGCACGTGGGGACAGGCTGGAAAACTGTTTTTT. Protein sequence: CASSTWGQAGKLFF.

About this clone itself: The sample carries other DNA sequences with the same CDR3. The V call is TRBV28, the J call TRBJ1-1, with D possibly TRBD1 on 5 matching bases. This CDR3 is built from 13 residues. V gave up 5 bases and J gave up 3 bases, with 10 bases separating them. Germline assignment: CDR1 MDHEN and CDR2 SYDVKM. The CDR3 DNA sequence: TGTGCCAGCAGTCGCCAGGGATACACTGAAGCTTTCTTT. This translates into CASSRQGYTEAFF. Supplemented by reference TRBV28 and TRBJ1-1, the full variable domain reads DVKVTQSSRYLVKRTGEKVFLECVQDMDHENMFWYRQDPGLGLRLIYFSYDVKMKEKGDIPEGYSVSREKKERFSLILESASTNQTSMYLCASSRQGYTEAFFGQGTRLTVV.

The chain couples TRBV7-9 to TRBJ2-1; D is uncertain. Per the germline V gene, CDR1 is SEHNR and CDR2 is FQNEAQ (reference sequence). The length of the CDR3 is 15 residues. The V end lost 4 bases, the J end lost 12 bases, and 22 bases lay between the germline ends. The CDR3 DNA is TGTGCCAGCAGCTACGAACCGGTCCCCTTTATCGGGCAGTTCTTC. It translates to CASSYEPVPFIGQFF.

CDR3: CASWTSGNYNEQFF. CDR3 DNA: TGTGCCAGCTGGACTAGCGGTAATTACAATGAGCAGTTCTTC. This chain uses TRBV28 with TRBJ2-1; 10 positions agree with TRBD2. The CDR3 extends over 14 amino acids. With 8 bases clipped from V and 4 bases from J, the junction kept 5 bases outside the gene matches. The germline CDR1 and CDR2 sequences are MDHEN and SYDVKM.

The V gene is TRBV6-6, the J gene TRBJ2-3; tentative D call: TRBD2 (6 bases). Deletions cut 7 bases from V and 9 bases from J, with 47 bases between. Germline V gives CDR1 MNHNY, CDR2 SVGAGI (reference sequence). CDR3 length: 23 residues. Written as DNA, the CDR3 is TGTGCCAGCACCTCCTCCACCGGGACTCTAGGTTCCGGAGGGTCTTACACATTTTCAACGCAGTATTTT. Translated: CASTSSTGTLGSGGSYTFSTQYF.

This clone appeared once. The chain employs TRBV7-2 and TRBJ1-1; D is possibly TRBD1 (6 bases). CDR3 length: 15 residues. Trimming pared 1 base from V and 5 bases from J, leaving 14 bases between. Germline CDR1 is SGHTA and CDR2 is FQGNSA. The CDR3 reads CASSLEFGRGTEAFF. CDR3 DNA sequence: TGTGCCAGCAGCTTAGAGTTTGGCAGGGGAACTGAAGCTTTCTTT.

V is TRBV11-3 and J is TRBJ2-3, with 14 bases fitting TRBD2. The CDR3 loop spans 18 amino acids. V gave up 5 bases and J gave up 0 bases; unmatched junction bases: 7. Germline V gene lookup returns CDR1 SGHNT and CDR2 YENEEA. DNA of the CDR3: TGTGCCAGCAGCCCGGGACTAGCGGGAGTCCATAGCACAGATACGCAGTATTTT. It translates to CASSPGLAGVHSTDTQYF.

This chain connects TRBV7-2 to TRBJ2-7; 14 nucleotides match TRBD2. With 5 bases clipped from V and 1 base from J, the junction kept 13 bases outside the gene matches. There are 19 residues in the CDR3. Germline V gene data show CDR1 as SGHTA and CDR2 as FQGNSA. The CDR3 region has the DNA TGTGCCAGCAGCCAACCCGACGGGACTAGCGGGAGTTCTTCCTACGAGCAGTACTTC. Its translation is CASSQPDGTSGSSSYEQYF.

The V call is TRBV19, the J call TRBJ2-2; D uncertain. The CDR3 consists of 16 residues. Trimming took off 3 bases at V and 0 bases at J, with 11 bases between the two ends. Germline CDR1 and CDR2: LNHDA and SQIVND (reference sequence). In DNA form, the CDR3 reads TGTGCCAGTAGTATTTGGGCCGAACCGAACACCGGGGAGCTGTTTTTT. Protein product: CASSIWAEPNTGELFF.

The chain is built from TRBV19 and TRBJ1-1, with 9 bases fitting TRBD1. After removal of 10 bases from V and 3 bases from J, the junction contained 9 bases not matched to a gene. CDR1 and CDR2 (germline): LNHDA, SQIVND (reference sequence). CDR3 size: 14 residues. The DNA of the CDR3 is TGTGCCACTCACTCCGGGACAGGGCACACTGAAGCTTTCTTT. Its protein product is CATHSGTGHTEAFF.

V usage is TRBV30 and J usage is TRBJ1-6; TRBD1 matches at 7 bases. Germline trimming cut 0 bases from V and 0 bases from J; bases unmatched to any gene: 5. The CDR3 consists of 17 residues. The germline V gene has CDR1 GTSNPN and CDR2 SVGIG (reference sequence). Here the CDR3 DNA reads TGTGCCTGGAGTGTAGTGGGGGACAGCTCCTATAATTCACCCCTCCACTTT. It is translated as CAWSVVGDSSYNSPLHF.

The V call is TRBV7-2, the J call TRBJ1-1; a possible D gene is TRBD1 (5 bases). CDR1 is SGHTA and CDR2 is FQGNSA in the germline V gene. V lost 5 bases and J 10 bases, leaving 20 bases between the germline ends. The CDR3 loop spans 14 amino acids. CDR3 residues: CASSVTQGFVLAFF. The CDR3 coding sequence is TGTGCCAGCAGCGTAACCCAGGGTTTCGTTTTAGCTTTCTTT.

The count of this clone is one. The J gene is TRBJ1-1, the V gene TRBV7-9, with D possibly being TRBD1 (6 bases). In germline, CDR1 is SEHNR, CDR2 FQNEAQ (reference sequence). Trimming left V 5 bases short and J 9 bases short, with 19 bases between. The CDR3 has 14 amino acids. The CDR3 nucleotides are TGTGCCAGCAGCCCTAATACAGGGTCTGCTAAAGCTTTCTTT. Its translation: CASSPNTGSAKAFF. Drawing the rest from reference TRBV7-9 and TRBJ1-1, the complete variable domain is DTGVSQNPRHKITKRGQNVTFRCDPISEHNRLYWYRQTLGQGPEFLTYFQNEAQLEKSRLLSDRFSAERPKGSFSTLEIQRTEQGDSAMYLCASSPNTGSAKAFFGQGTRLTVV.

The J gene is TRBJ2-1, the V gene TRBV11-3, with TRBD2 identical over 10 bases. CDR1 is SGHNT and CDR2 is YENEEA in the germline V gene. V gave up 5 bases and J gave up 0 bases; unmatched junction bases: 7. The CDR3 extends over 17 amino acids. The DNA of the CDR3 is TGTGCCAGCAGCCAACCGAGCGGGAGGGCCTCCTACAATGAGCAGTTCTTC. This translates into CASSQPSGRASYNEQFF.

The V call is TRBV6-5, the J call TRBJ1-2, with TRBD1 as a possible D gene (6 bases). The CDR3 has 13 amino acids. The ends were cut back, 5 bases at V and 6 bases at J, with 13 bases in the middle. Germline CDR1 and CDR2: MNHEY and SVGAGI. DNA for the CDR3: TGTGCCAGCAGTCTCGTGGCAGGGGATGGCTACACCTTC. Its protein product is CASSLVAGDGYTF.

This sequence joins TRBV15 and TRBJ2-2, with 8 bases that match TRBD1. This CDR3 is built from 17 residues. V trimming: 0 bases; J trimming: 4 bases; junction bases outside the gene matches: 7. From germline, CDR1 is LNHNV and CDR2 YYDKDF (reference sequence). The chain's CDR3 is CATSRDAAGGITGELFF. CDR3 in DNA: TGTGCCACCAGCAGAGATGCGGCAGGGGGCATCACCGGGGAGCTGTTTTTT.

The CDR3 DNA reads as TGTGCCATGGGGCAGTCAAATCAGCCCCAGCATTTT. Amino acid sequence: CAMGQSNQPQHF. The V gene is TRBV30, the J gene TRBJ1-5; D is perhaps TRBD1 (5 bases). From germline, CDR1 is GTSNPN and CDR2 SVGIG (reference sequence). V was cut by 8 bases and J by 4 bases, with 12 bases left in between. The CDR3 consists of 12 residues.

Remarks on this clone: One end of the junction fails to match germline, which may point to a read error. Here the CDR3 DNA reads TGTGCTAGCAGCCAAGGGACAAGAGGGGAGACCCAGTACTTC. Amino acid sequence: CASSQGTRGETQYF. The chain carries TRBV7-7 and TRBJ2-5, with TRBD1 as a possible D gene (6 bases). Germline V gene sequence: CDR1 SSHAT, CDR2 FNYEAQ (reference sequence). There are 14 residues in the CDR3.

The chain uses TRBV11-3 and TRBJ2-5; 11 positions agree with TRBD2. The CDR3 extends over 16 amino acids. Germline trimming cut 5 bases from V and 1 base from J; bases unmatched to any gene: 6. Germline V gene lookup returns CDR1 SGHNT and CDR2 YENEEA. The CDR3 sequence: CASSPRLAGTQETQYF. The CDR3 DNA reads TGTGCCAGCAGCCCCCGACTAGCGGGGACCCAAGAGACCCAGTACTTC.

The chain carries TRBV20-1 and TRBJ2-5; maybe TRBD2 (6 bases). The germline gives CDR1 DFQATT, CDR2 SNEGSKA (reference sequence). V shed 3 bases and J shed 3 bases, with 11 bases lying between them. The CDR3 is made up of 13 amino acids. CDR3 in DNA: TGCAGTGCTAGTTTGTCGGGGGAAGAGACCCAGTACTTC. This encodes CSASLSGEETQYF.